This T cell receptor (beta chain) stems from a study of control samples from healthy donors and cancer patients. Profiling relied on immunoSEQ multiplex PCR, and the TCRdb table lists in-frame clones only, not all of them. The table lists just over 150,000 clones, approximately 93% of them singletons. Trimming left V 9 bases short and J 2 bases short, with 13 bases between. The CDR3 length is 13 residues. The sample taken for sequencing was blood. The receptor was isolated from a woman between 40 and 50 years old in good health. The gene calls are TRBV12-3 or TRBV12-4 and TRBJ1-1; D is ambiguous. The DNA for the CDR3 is TGTGCCAGTCGCGCCTCCCTCAACACTGAAGCTTTCTTT. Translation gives CASRASLNTEAFF.